This T cell receptor (beta chain) was recovered during a study of prognosis after radiotherapy for stage I lung cancer. The study's findings and limits: Samples before stereotactic body radiation therapy had more unique TCR clones (median around 10,000 versus 6,900). Whether the expanded TCR clones were tumor-specific was not determined.

Peripheral venous blood was drawn in approximately 5.7-milliliter volumes, with a draw taken at each of two separate time points. Within the sample, this clonotype is medium-sized (0.01 to 0.1%). Its antigen is not known. Per the germline V gene, CDR1 is SGHDN and CDR2 is FVKESK. The CDR3 spans 15 residues. The V and J ends lost 6 bases and 5 bases, in that order; junction bases with no gene match: 6. It was by two-round multiplex PCR that TCR beta CDR3 was amplified from genomic DNA. Amplification during the initial PCR round employed primers specific to each TRBV and TRBJ gene. TCRdb independently ran MiXCR on the multiplex PCR reads; one entry per CDR3 protein. Among fewer than 65,000 distinct CDR3 sequences listed, about a third were seen once.

The TCR originated in a donor aged 50 or older with non-small cell lung cancer. The specimen was PBMCs, collected before or after stereotactic body radiation therapy (not recorded which). J is TRBJ2-1 and V is TRBV14; 11 bases align to TRBD2. DNA of the CDR3: TGTGCCAGCAGGCTCCCGACTAGCGGGGACAATGAGCAGTTCTTC. Its protein product is CASRLPTSGDNEQFF. The whole variable domain, remainder taken from reference TRBV14 and TRBJ2-1, is EAGVTQFPSHSVIEKGQTVTLRCDPISGHDNLYWYRRVMGKEIKFLLHFVKESKQDESGMPNNRFLAERTGGTYSTLKVQPAELEDSGVYFCASRLPTSGDNEQFFGPGTRLTVL.